A selection of T cell receptor beta chains follows, all from one sample in a study of blood T cell repertoires in COVID-19. TCRdb's copy holds only in-frame clones and misses some; the assay was immunoSEQ multiplex PCR. Of under 100,000 clones in the sample, roughly 80% were seen once. Sequencing input: peripheral blood. The receptors originated from a man older than 75 with active or convalescent COVID-19. The CDR3 runs from the conserved cysteine through the conserved F or W. Clone size is stated in some rows and not others, as once, few, many or a class when expanded.

TRBV6-5	TRBJ2-1	few	CASTRQGPYNEQFF
TRBV5-1	TRBJ2-2	once	CASSPGQGDGELFF
TRBV12-3/TRBV12-4	TRBJ2-3	.	CASNAGGDTQYF
TRBV3-1/TRBV3-2	TRBJ1-2	once	CASSPAGGVGYGYTF
TRBV5-1	TRBJ1-4	.	CASSSTATNEKLFF
TRBV28	TRBJ1-5	once	CASTGQGENQPQHF
TRBV5-1	TRBJ2-7	.	CASSSAGLARGEQYF
TRBV7-8	TRBJ2-7	once	CASSFGLAGWEQYF
TRBV7-9	TRBJ2-7	.	CASSPSSGGRGRQYF
TRBV7-2	TRBJ2-1	.	CASSLVGSGDEQFF
TRBV5-1	TRBJ2-7	.	CASSLVQGQNYEQYF
TRBV5-1	TRBJ1-5	.	CASSLAGGLGQPQHF
TRBV19	TRBJ2-2	.	CASSIEGQYTGELFF
TRBV7-7	TRBJ1-4	.	CASSTSRRGAMRTNEKLFF
TRBV28	TRBJ1-3	.	CATMAAGNTIYF
TRBV4-3	TRBJ1-5	.	CASSRDIGQPQHF
TRBV18	TRBJ1-2	.	CASSPVIRGQVNYGYTF
TRBV5-5	TRBJ1-1	.	CASSLEADTEAFF
TRBV7-2	TRBJ2-3	.	CASNLYRDRVYF
TRBV6-1	TRBJ1-4	.	CASSEALGVFNEKLFF
TRBV6-5	TRBJ1-2	few	CASGGTGSLYGYTF
TRBV6-5	TRBJ1-1	.	CASSYLTNTEAFF
TRBV5-5	TRBJ1-1	once	CASSLGGQTYTEAFF
TRBV28	TRBJ1-6	.	CASRRGPAPSWSPLHF
TRBV19	TRBJ1-6	.	CASSMQGMNSPLHF
TRBV30	TRBJ1-2	.	CAWSVPGSLNGYTF
TRBV3-1/TRBV3-2	TRBJ1-5	.	CASSLQGSNQPQHF
TRBV11-2	TRBJ2-2	.	CASSYRDPWLFF
TRBV5-4	TRBJ1-4	few	CASSGGQGGFEKLFF
TRBV7-2	TRBJ1-3	few	CASSAATGAGNTIYF
TRBV2	TRBJ1-2	.	CASSYDRDYGYTF
TRBV3-1/TRBV3-2	TRBJ2-3	.	CASSQGTGKIF
TRBV27	TRBJ2-1	.	CASSRYSGGTYNEQFF
TRBV4-1	TRBJ1-4	.	CASSQDPRAGREKLFF
TRBV2	TRBJ2-6	.	CARDRESSGANVLTF
TRBV28	TRBJ2-5	.	CASSPGTANQETQYF
TRBV18	TRBJ1-6	.	CASSPGPGGNSPLHF
TRBV10-3	TRBJ1-3	.	CAISESIGSGNTIYF
TRBV7-2	TRBJ2-1	.	CASSRSGTRHNEQFF
TRBV5-1	TRBJ1-5	.	CASSLEVGQPQHF
TRBV7-2	TRBJ2-7	.	CASSPRLAGGYEQYF
TRBV19	TRBJ2-1	few	CASSIFTMSSYNEQFF
TRBV7-9	TRBJ1-4	.	CASSLGLREKLFF
TRBV9	TRBJ1-2	.	CASSTIQGAGGYTF
TRBV9	TRBJ1-3	.	CASSASWTGGNTIYF
TRBV5-1	TRBJ2-1	.	CASSTDSRGNNEQFF
TRBV7-3	TRBJ2-3	once	CASSPLGGVRTDTQYF
TRBV5-6	TRBJ1-4	once	CASSLQGASEKLFF
TRBV5-8	TRBJ1-1	.	CASSLARVMGQEAFF
TRBV19	TRBJ2-2	once	CASAGTGNTGELFF
TRBV7-9	TRBJ1-2	.	CASSLAGGPQIGYTF
TRBV3-1/TRBV3-2	TRBJ1-1	.	CASSPLGDRGSNTEAFF
TRBV11-2	TRBJ1-2	.	CASSSPTTGDGYTF